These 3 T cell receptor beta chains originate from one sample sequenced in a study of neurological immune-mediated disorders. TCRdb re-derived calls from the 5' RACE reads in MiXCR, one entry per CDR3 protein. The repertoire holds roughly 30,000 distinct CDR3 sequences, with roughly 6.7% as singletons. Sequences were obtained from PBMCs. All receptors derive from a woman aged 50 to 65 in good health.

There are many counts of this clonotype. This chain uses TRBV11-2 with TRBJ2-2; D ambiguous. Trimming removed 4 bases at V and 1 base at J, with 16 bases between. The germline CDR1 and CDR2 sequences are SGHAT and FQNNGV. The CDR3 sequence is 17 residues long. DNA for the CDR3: TGTGCCAGCAGCTATCCTACCCTCACAGTGAACACCGGGGAGCTGTTTTTT. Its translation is CASSYPTLTVNTGELFF.

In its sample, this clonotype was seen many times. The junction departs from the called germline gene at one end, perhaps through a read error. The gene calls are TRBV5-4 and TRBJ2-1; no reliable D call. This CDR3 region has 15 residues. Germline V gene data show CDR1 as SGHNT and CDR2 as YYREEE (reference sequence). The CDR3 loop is CASSSSTNSHNEQFF. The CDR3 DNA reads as TGTGCCAGCAGCTCCTCGACAAACTCCCACAATGAGCAGTTCTTC.

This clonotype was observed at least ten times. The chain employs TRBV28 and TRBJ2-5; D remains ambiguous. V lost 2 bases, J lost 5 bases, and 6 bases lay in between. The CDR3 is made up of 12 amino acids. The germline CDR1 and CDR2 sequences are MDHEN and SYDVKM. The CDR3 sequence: CASSLRAETQYF. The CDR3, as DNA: TGTGCCAGCAGTTTACGGGCGGAGACCCAGTACTTC.